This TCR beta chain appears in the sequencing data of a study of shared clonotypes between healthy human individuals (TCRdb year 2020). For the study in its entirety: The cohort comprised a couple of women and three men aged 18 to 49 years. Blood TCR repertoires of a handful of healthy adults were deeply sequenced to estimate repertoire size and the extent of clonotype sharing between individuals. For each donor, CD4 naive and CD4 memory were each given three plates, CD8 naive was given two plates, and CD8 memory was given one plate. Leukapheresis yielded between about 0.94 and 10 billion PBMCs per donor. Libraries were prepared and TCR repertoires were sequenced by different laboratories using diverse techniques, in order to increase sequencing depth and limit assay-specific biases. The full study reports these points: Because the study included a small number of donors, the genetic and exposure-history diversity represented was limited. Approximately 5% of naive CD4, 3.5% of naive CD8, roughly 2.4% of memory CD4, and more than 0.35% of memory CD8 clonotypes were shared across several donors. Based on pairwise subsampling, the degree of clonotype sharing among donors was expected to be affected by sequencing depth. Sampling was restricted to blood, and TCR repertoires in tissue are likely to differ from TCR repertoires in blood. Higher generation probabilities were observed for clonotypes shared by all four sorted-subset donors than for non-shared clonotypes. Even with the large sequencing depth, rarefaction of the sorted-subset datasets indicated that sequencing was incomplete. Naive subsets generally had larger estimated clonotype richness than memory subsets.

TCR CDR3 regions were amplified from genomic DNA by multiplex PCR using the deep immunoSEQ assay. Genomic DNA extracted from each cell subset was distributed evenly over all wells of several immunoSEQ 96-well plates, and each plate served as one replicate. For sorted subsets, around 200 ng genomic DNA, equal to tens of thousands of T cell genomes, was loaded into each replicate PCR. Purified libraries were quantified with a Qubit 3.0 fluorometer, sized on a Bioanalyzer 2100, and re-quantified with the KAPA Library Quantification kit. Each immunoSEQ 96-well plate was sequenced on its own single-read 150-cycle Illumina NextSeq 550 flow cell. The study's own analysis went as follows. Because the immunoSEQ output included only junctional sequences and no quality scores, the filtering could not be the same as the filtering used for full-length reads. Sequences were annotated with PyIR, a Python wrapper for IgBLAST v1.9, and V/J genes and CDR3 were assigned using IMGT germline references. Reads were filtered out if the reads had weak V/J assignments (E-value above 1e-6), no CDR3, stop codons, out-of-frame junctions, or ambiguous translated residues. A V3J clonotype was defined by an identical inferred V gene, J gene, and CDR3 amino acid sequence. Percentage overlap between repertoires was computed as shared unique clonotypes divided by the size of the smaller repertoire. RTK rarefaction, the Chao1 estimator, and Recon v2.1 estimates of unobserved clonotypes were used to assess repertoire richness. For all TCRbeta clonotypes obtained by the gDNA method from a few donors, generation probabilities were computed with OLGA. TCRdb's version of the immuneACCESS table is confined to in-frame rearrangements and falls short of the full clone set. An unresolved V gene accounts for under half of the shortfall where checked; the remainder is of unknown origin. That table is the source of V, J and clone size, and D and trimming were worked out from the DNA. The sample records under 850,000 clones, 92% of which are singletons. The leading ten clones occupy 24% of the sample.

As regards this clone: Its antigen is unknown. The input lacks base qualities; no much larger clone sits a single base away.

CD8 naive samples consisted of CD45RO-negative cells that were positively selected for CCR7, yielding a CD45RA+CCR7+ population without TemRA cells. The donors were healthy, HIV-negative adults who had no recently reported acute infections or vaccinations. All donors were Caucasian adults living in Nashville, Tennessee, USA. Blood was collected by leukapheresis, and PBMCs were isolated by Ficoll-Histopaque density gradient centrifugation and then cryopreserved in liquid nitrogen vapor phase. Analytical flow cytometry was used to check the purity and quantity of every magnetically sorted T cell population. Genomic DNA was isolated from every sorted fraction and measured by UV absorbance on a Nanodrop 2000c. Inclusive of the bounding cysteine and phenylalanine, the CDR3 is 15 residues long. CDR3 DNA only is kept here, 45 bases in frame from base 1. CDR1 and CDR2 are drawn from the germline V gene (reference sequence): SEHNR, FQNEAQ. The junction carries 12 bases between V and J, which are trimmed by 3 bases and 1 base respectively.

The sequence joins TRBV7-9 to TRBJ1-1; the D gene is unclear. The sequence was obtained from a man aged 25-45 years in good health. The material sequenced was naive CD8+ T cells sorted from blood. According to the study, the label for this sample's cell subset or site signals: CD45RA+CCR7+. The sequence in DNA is TGTGCCAGCAGCTTTACGTTGGGCACGAACACTGAAGCTTTCTTT. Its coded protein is CASSFTLGTNTEAFF.